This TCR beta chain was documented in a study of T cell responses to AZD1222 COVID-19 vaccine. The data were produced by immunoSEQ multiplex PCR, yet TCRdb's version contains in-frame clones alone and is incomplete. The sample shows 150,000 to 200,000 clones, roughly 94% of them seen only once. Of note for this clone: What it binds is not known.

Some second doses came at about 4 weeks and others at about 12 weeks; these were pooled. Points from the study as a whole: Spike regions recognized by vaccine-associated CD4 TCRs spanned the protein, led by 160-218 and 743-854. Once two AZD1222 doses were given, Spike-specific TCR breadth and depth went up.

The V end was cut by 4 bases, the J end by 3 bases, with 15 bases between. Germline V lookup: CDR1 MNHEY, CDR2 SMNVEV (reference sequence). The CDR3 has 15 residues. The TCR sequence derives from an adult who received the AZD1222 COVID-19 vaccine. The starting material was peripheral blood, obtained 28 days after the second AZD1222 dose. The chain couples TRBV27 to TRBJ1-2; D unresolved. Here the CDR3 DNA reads TGTGCCAGCAGTTACTCTTGGACGGGCCACTATGGCTACACCTTC. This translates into CASSYSWTGHYGYTF.